This T cell receptor (beta chain) comes out of a study of T cell repertoires in cytomegalovirus infection. One entry per CDR3 protein results from TCRdb running MiXCR on the reads. The profile shows roughly 760,000 distinct CDR3 sequences, 35% of them singletons. Whole-study results and caveats: HLA-C-restricted CMV-specific TCR beta clonotypes were dominant in the ex vivo response.

The CDR3 length is 15 residues. From germline, CDR1 is SNHLY and CDR2 FYNNEI. Note on this clonotype: The antigen is not known. One end of the junction does not line up with germline, which may come from a read error.

The clonotype comes from a human donor in good health (CMV status not recorded). Some clones in this sample may be carry-over from other donors' samples. The rearrangement uses TRBV2 and TRBJ1-4, with unresolved D. The sequenced material came from PBMCs. The CDR3 loop is CDSSEAEGTNEKLFF. CDR3 nucleotide sequence: TGTGACAGCAGTGAAGCTGAGGGCACTAATGAAAAACTGTTTTTT.